This T cell receptor beta chain derives from a study of Graves' ophthalmopathy and Graves' hyperthyroidism (dated by TCRdb to the late 2010s). Background for the entire study: Peripheral blood was collected at initial diagnosis, prior to any treatment. TCR beta repertoire signatures were used to distinguish Graves' ophthalmopathy from Graves' hyperthyroidism and to predict progression to ophthalmopathy. The roughly 91 discovery patients were randomly split 7:3 into training and test sets. T-cell repertoires of thyroid tissue and blood were compared in several hyperthyroidism patients. In total, around 140 blood samples were TCR-sequenced: under 45 ophthalmopathy, around 75 hyperthyroidism and about 17 hyperthyroidism-to-ophthalmopathy patients. To explore V-J signatures that separate ophthalmopathy from hyperthyroidism, a discovery set of approximately 100 patients was enrolled, consisting of 40 to 45 with ophthalmopathy and about 60 with stable hyperthyroidism. Following sample collection, hyperthyroidism patients were given methimazole at a starting dose of 30 mg daily, and ophthalmopathy patients were given high-dose intravenous methylprednisolone. An independent validation cohort was composed of 18 to 20 hyperthyroidism patients and 17 patients who later progressed from hyperthyroidism to ophthalmopathy. What the work shows at the level of the full study, not this receptor alone: Sample size was not statistically predetermined, and group allocation was not concealed from the investigators. In validation, the model predicted ophthalmopathy progression with roughly 68% sensitivity and around 72% specificity; roughly 12 predicted patients were CT-confirmed with GO in a median of approximately 6.5 months. Most expanded thyroid clonotypes with a frequency above 0.001 also appeared in blood, which suggests that blood repertoires may reflect the immune response in the thyroid. The 13-signature model separated ophthalmopathy from stable hyperthyroidism with roughly 89% sensitivity and 81.08% specificity in cross-validation, and 80%/75% in the test set.

A note on this clonotype: There is no known antigen for this receptor. No base quality values were provided; no much bigger clone lies one nucleotide off.

Ophthalmopathy patients had moderately to severely active disease, Clinical Activity Score of at least 3, NOSPECS grade of at least 4, and disease duration under 3 months. Patients with other autoimmune diseases, uncontrolled infections, pregnancy or lactation were excluded from the study. Clinical symptoms, serum thyroxine, TRAb, thyroid ultrasound and orbital computed tomography formed the basis of the diagnosis. PBMCs were isolated from about 10 ml of fresh peripheral blood by Ficoll-Paque density gradient centrifugation. Trizol reagent was used to extract the total RNA, and its quality was then checked on an Agilent 2100 Bioanalyzer. Measured from the cysteine to the phenylalanine, the CDR3 is 14 residues long. CDR3 DNA only is kept here, 42 bases in frame from base 1. V is cut back by 4 bases and J by 0 bases, with 4 bases in the junction unmatched. Looking up the germline V gene (reference sequence) yields CDR1 DFQATT and CDR2 SNEGSKA.

For repertoire sequencing, TCR beta CDR3 regions were amplified from RNA transcripts. A first-round RT-PCR used HTBI primers with the Qiagen OneStep RT-PCR kit, followed by a second-round multiplex PCR, size selection and purification. Sequencing of the libraries was carried out on an Illumina HiSeq2000 in paired-end mode with 100 bp reads. For the original study's pipeline: SOAPnuke was used to process the reads, removing any read that contained adapters or uncalled bases, had a mean Phred below 15, or lacked an exact match to the constant primer or identifier. High-quality paired reads were merged with COPE v1.2.5. Each unique nucleotide sequence was treated as a clonotype, and MiTCR v1.1 was used to align the clonotypes to the IMGT TRB V, D and J references. The analysis was limited to V-J combinations with a frequency above 0.0001, which together covered approximately 99% of repertoires. For each V-J combination, a TCR clonal expansion and chaos score was defined as F50 clonal expansion divided by the chaos observed in the TCRdist matrix. Welch's t-statistics and random forest were used to reduce the features to 10 to 15 V-J combinations, which were then used as input to a naive Bayes classifier. Thyroid-blood repertoire similarity was quantified with the Morisita-Horn index. TCRdb passed the public sequencing reads through fastp at Q25 and MiXCR, retaining productive beta sequences. Entries that share a CDR3 protein sequence are merged under the most common genes and DNA. None of the V and J calls come from the authors' own analysis; TCRdb made them. In all, the sample holds hundreds of thousands of distinct CDR3 sequences, and roughly 21% of those were seen once. The ten largest clones take up about 40% of the sample.

Sequencing used peripheral blood. This clonotype originated in a woman in her forties or fifties with Graves' ophthalmopathy. Donor details come from another sample of the same person, matched by shared clones. The chain is made from TRBV20-1 and TRBJ2-7; TRBD1 aligns with 9 central bases. Read as DNA, the sequence is TGCAGTGCTACCGGGACAGGGTCCTCCTACGAGCAGTACTTC. Its protein reads: CSATGTGSSYEQYF.